What follows are 21 T cell receptor beta chains derived from one specimen sequenced in a study of T cell changes during pregnancy in multiple sclerosis. The method was immunoSEQ multiplex PCR; TCRdb's version includes in-frame clones alone and lacks a portion of them. This sample has approximately 53,000 clones, with about nine tenths found just once. The material sequenced was CD4+ T cells from peripheral blood mononuclear cells, taken in the second trimester of pregnancy. These receptors came from a female donor with multiple sclerosis, enrolled in a pregnancy study.

The CDR3 loop reads CASSSQSRSGELFF. The CDR3 DNA reads TGCGCCAGCAGCTCACAGTCGCGCTCCGGGGAGCTGTTTTTT. The chain has TRBV5-1 and TRBJ2-2; D gene ambiguous. Germline CDR1 SGHRS, CDR2 YFSETQ. CDR3 size: 14 residues. Trimming took off 3 bases at V and 6 bases at J, with 12 bases between the two ends.

This chain links TRBV5-4 with TRBJ1-4; 7 bases match TRBD1. Per the germline V gene, CDR1 is SGHNT and CDR2 is YYREEE (reference sequence). The CDR3 length is 14 residues. J lost 5 bases, V lost 4 bases, and 5 bases had no gene match. CDR3 protein: CASSRTGTNEKLFF. Written as DNA, the CDR3 is TGTGCCAGCAGCCGGACAGGCACCAATGAAAAACTGTTTTTT.

The chain couples TRBV15 to TRBJ1-6; D remains ambiguous. Trimming pared 3 bases from V and 4 bases from J, leaving 16 bases between. This CDR3 is 17 amino acids long. CDR1 is LNHNV and CDR2 is YYDKDF in the germline V gene (reference sequence). The CDR3 nucleotides read TGTGCCACCAGCAGTGGTACGGGAGCGCAATATAATTCACCCCTCCACTTT. As protein: CATSSGTGAQYNSPLHF.

The chain combines TRBV7-9 with TRBJ1-1; weak D call: TRBD1 (6 bases). The germline CDR1 and CDR2 sequences are SEHNR and FQNEAQ (reference sequence). The CDR3 sequence is 15 residues long. Trimming left V 2 bases short and J 0 bases short, with 10 bases between. Here the CDR3 DNA reads TGTGCCAGCAGCTTAATTTCAGGGGTGAACACTGAAGCTTTCTTT. It yields the protein CASSLISGVNTEAFF.

As DNA, the CDR3 is TGTGCCAGCAGTGACGCAGGGGCAGCGAACACCGGGGAGCTGTTTTTT. Translating it yields CASSDAGAANTGELFF. The J gene is TRBJ2-2, the V gene TRBV25-1, with TRBD1 as a possible D gene (6 bases). The CDR3 spans 16 residues. Germline-derived CDR1 and CDR2 are MGHDK and SYGVNS. The V end lost 3 bases, the J end lost 0 bases, and 11 bases lay between the germline ends. The full variable domain, its missing parts supplied by reference TRBV25-1 and TRBJ2-2, is EADIYQTPRYLVIGTGKKITLECSQTMGHDKMYWYQQDPGMELHLIHYSYGVNSTEKGDLSSESTVSRIRTEHFPLTLESARPSHTSQYLCASSDAGAANTGELFFGEGSRLTVL.

The chain recombines TRBV5-6 with TRBJ2-5; 9 bases are shared with TRBD2. V dropped 0 bases and J dropped 2; count of bases not matched to a gene: 5. Germline V gives CDR1 SGHDT, CDR2 YYEEEE. There are 16 residues in the CDR3. The CDR3 sequence: CASSLGPSGTQETQYF. The CDR3 nucleotides read TGTGCCAGCAGCTTGGGTCCTAGCGGGACTCAAGAGACCCAGTACTTC.

The chain links TRBV25-1 to TRBJ1-1, with 12 bases fitting TRBD1. The CDR3 has 16 amino acids. CDR1 is MGHDK and CDR2 is SYGVNS in the germline V gene. J lost 2 bases, V lost 4 bases, and 5 bases had no gene match. The CDR3, as DNA: TGTGCCAGCAGTGGTCCCGGGACAGGGGGCAACACTGAAGCTTTCTTT. Translated: CASSGPGTGGNTEAFF.

V gene TRBV19 combines with J gene TRBJ1-5; D unresolved. With 3 bases removed from V and 4 bases from J, the gap between germline ends came to 19 bases. The CDR3 spans 17 residues. Germline V CDR1 and CDR2: LNHDA, SQIVND (reference sequence). In DNA form, the CDR3 reads TGTGCCAGTAGTATCAACCCCTTCTGGTCGGTTAATCAGCCCCAGCATTTT. Its translation: CASSINPFWSVNQPQHF.

The V gene is TRBV5-1, the J gene TRBJ1-1, with D uncertain. Trimming took off 0 bases at V and 2 bases at J, with 11 bases between the two ends. Germline V gene data show CDR1 as SGHRS and CDR2 as YFSETQ. There are 15 residues in the CDR3. In nucleotides, the CDR3 is TGCGCCAGCAGCTTGGCCGGAGCAAGCAACACTGAAGCTTTCTTT. Its translation: CASSLAGASNTEAFF.

The V call is TRBV28, the J call TRBJ1-5; D is perhaps TRBD1 (6 bases). Per the germline V gene, CDR1 is MDHEN and CDR2 is SYDVKM. The CDR3 runs 16 residues. The V end was cut by 3 bases, the J end by 0 bases, with 12 bases between. This CDR3 is CASSFLGQNSNQPQHF. CDR3 in DNA: TGTGCCAGCAGTTTTCTCGGACAGAATAGCAATCAGCCCCAGCATTTT.

The gene calls are TRBV18 and TRBJ2-1; D is undetermined. V dropped 0 bases and J dropped 7 bases, with 7 bases sitting between them. The CDR3 consists of 13 residues. CDR1 is KGHSH, CDR2 LQKENI, per germline. CDR3 DNA: TGTGCCAGCTCACCACCGTCCCGGAATGAGCAGTTCTTC. Encoded protein: CASSPPSRNEQFF.

The V and J genes are TRBV5-1 and TRBJ1-2, with D possibly being TRBD1 (6 bases). With 0 bases removed from V and 6 bases from J, the gap between germline ends came to 21 bases. The germline V gene has CDR1 SGHRS and CDR2 YFSETQ. The CDR3 extends over 17 amino acids. CDR3 nucleotides: TGCGCCAGCAGCTTGGAGACAGGAGAGTTTGTCCTTGATGGCTACACCTTC. Protein: CASSLETGEFVLDGYTF.

This chain uses TRBV7-3 with TRBJ2-1; weak D call: TRBD1 (6 bases). The CDR3 spans 12 residues. The ends were cut back, 2 bases at V and 12 bases at J, with 11 bases in the middle. Germline V gene data show CDR1 as SGHTA and CDR2 as FQGTGA. The CDR3 region is CASSLDVGAQFF. DNA for the CDR3: TGTGCCAGCAGCTTAGACGTGGGGGCGCAGTTCTTC. The variable domain in full, completed from reference TRBV7-3 and TRBJ2-1, reads GAGVSQTPSNKVTEKGKYVELRCDPISGHTALYWYRQSLGQGPEFLIYFQGTGAADDSGLPNDRFFAVRPEGSVSTLKIQRTERGDSAVYLCASSLDVGAQFFGPGTRLTVL.

This clone was seen a handful of times. V usage is TRBV19 and J usage is TRBJ1-3, with D possibly being TRBD1 (5 bases). There are 17 residues in the CDR3. V lost 9 bases to trimming and J lost 0 bases, with 21 bases between them. From germline, CDR1 is LNHDA and CDR2 SQIVND (reference sequence). DNA for the CDR3: TGTGCCAGCGGGGGTCGCCGGGGGATTAGCTCTGGAAACACCATATATTTT. It translates to CASGGRRGISSGNTIYF. Variable domain in full (rest from reference TRBV19 and TRBJ1-3): DGGITQSPKYLFRKEGQNVTLSCEQNLNHDAMYWYRQDPGQGLRLIYYSQIVNDFQKGDIAEGYSVSREKKESFPLTVTSAQKNPTAFYLCASGGRRGISSGNTIYFGEGSWLTVV.

The chain joins TRBV5-1 to TRBJ2-1; D not certain. The V end lost 2 bases, the J end lost 0 bases, and 9 bases lay between the germline ends. CDR1 is SGHRS, CDR2 YFSETQ, per germline. CDR3 length: 15 amino acids. The CDR3 loop reads CASSFGSYSYNEQFF. The CDR3 coding sequence is TGCGCCAGCAGCTTTGGCAGTTACTCCTACAATGAGCAGTTCTTC.

This chain uses TRBV6-5 with TRBJ1-1; the D gene is possibly TRBD1 (6 bases). There are 16 residues in the CDR3. V was pared by 2 bases and J by 1 base, with 14 bases between. CDR1 and CDR2 (germline): MNHEY, SVGAGI. The CDR3 protein is CASSYTGGVRNTEAFF. In nucleotides, the CDR3 is TGTGCCAGCAGTTACACGGGGGGCGTGAGGAACACTGAAGCTTTCTTT.

Comments on this clone: One junction end disagrees with the germline gene, perhaps due to a read error. The chain joins TRBV7-7 to TRBJ2-5; D may be TRBD2 (6 bases). The CDR3 has 14 residues. Germline V gives CDR1 SSHAT, CDR2 FNYEAQ (reference sequence). This chain's CDR3 is CASSPIGGGETQYF. The CDR3, as DNA: TGTGCTAGCAGCCCTATCGGGGGTGGAGAGACCCAGTACTTC.

The rearrangement links TRBV5-1 to TRBJ2-3, with D perhaps matching TRBD2 (5 bases). Germline loops: CDR1 SGHRS, CDR2 YFSETQ. V was shortened by 4 bases and J by 5 bases, with 11 bases between the two germline ends. The CDR3 runs 13 residues. CDR3 sequence reads: CASSESAGDTQYF. As DNA, the CDR3 is TGCGCCAGCAGCGAGAGCGCGGGAGATACGCAGTATTTT. Using reference TRBV5-1 and TRBJ2-3 for the parts outside the CDR3, the full variable domain is KAGVTQTPRYLIKTRGQQVTLSCSPISGHRSVSWYQQTPGQGLQFLFEYFSETQRNKGNFPGRFSGRQFSNSRSEMNVSTLELGDSALYLCASSESAGDTQYFGPGTRLTVL.

V is TRBV5-5 and J is TRBJ2-1; 9 bases agree with TRBD2. CDR1 and CDR2 (germline): SGHKS, YYEKEE (reference sequence). CDR3 size: 16 residues. The trim removed 2 bases at V and 4 bases at J, leaving 7 bases unmatched. CDR3 loop: CASSFPIAGEYNEQFF. Here the CDR3 DNA reads TGTGCCAGCAGCTTCCCGATAGCGGGGGAGTACAATGAGCAGTTCTTC.

V usage is TRBV19 and J usage is TRBJ2-1; weak D call: TRBD1 (7 bases). The V and J ends lost 5 bases and 7 bases respectively, with 18 bases between them. The CDR3 covers 15 residues. Germline V gene sequence: CDR1 LNHDA, CDR2 SQIVND (reference sequence). This CDR3 reads CASSRAGGLYNEQFF. In nucleotides, the CDR3 is TGTGCCAGTAGTCGGGCAGGGGGGTTGTATAATGAGCAGTTCTTC.

The chain combines TRBV5-6 with TRBJ2-5, with TRBD2 matching over 10 bases. The DNA end is a closer match to TRBJ2-7, so the J assignment may be wrong. In germline, CDR1 is SGHDT, CDR2 YYEEEE. The CDR3 consists of 14 residues. CDR3: CASSSAGGPHEQYF. The CDR3 DNA is TGTGCCAGCAGCTCAGCGGGGGGGCCCCACGAGCAGTACTTC.